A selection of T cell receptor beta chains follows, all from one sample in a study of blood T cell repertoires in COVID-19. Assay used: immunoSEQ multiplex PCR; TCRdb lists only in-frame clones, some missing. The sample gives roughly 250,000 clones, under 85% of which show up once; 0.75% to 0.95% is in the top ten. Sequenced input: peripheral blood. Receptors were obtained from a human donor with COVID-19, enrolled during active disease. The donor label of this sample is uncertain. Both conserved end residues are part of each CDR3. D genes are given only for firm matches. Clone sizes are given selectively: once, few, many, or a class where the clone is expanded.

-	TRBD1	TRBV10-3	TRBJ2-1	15	TGTGCCATCAGTGAGTCTGGACAGGGGTTCGATGAGCAGTTCTTC	CAISESGQGFDEQFF
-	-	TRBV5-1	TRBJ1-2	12	TGCGCCAGCAGCTTGGACAGCTATGGCTACACCTTC	CASSLDSYGYTF
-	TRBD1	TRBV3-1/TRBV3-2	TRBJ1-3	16	TGTGCCAGCACCCACCAAGGACAGGGTAGTGGAAACACCATATATTTT	CASTHQGQGSGNTIYF
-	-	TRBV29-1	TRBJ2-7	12	TGCAGCGTGCAACTGGGGGGTTACGAGCAGTACTTC	CSVQLGGYEQYF
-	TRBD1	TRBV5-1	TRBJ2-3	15	TGCGCCAGCAGCTTGTCGGGACAGCGCACAGATACGCAGTATTTT	CASSLSGQRTDTQYF
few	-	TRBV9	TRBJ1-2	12	TGTGCCAGCAGCGGGGAGAGGGTAGGCTACACCTTC	CASSGERVGYTF
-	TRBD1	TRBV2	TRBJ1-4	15	TGTGCCAGCAGGTTAGACAGGGGGACATTTGAAAAACTGTTTTTT	CASRLDRGTFEKLFF
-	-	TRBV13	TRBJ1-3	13	TGTGCCAGCAGCCGAGATCCAGGAAACACCATATATTTT	CASSRDPGNTIYF
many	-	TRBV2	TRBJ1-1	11	TGTGCCAGCAGTAAGGGGATAGGAGCTTTCTTT	CASSKGIGAFF
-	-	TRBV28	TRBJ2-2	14	TGTGCCAGCAATCGGGGGAGAAACACCGGGGAGCTGTTTTTT	CASNRGRNTGELFF
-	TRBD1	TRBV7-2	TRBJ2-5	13	TGTGCCAGCAGCCCCCGGGACAGAGAGACCCAGTACTTC	CASSPRDRETQYF
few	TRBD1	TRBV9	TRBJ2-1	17	TGTGCCAGCAGCGGAAGACAGGGGGCCCTTGGAGACTATGAGCAGTTCTTC	CASSGRQGALGDYEQFF
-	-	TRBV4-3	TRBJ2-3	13	TGCGCCAGCAGCCGTGGGGGCGCAGATACGCAGTATTTT	CASSRGGADTQYF
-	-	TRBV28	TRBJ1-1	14	TGTGCCAGCAGTTTGGTCCAGGAGAACACTGAAGCTTTCTTT	CASSLVQENTEAFF
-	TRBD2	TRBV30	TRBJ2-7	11	TGTGCCTGGAGACTAGCGTACGAGCAGTACTTC	CAWRLAYEQYF
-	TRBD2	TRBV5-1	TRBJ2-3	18	TGCGCCAGCAGCCCCCTAGCGGGAGGGTTAGGTGGCACAGATACGCAGTATTTT	CASSPLAGGLGGTDTQYF
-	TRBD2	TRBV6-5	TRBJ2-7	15	TGTGCCAGCAGCGGACTAGCGGACTCCTCCTACGAGCAGTACTTC	CASSGLADSSYEQYF
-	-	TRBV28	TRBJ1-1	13	TGTGCCAGCAGTTTGGGGGGATTCCAAGAAGCTTTCTTT	CASSLGGFQEAFF
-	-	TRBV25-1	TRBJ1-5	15	TGTGCCAGCAGTGATGGGAGGGGGGGAAGTCAGCCCCAGCATTTT	CASSDGRGGSQPQHF
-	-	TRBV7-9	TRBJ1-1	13	TGTGCCAGCAACCCAACAGGATACACTGAAGCTTTCTTT	CASNPTGYTEAFF
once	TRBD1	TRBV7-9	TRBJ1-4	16	TGTGCCAGCAGCGACCCTCAGGGGGCTGCTAATGAAAAACTGTTTTTT	CASSDPQGAANEKLFF
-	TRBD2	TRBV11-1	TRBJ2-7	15	TGTGCCAGCAGCCCCCAGCGGGACCTTCCCTACGAGCAGTACTTC	CASSPQRDLPYEQYF
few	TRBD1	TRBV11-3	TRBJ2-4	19	TGTGCCAGCAGCCCGGGTTGGGGACAGGGGGGCATATATCAAAACATTCAGTACTTC	CASSPGWGQGGIYQNIQYF
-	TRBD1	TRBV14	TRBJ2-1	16	TGTGCCAGCAGCTCGCTTCCGGGACAGGGGCACAATGAGCAGTTCTTC	CASSSLPGQGHNEQFF
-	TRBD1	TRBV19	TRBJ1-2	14	TGTGCCAGTAGTGTGACAGGGGTTAACTATGGCTACACCTTC	CASSVTGVNYGYTF
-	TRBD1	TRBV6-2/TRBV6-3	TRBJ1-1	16	TGTGCCAGCAGTTACTACCCGGACAGGGTGAACACTGAAGCTTTCTTT	CASSYYPDRVNTEAFF
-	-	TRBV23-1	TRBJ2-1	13	TGCGCCAGCAGTCGGGGGCACCACCATGAGCAGTTCTTC	CASSRGHHHEQFF